This is a list of T cell receptor beta chains from one sample in a study of early T cells in non-severe SARS-CoV-2 infection. TCRdb processed the 5' RACE reads anew with MiXCR; each CDR3 protein has one entry. This sample has more than 65,000 distinct CDR3 sequences, with roughly 4.6% found just once. The starting material was whole blood, obtained at baseline. The receptors shown here come from an adult who was a healthcare worker with PCR-confirmed SARS-CoV-2 infection or an uninfected control (not recorded which). The donor label of this sample is uncertain. CDR3s include the opening cysteine and the closing phenylalanine or tryptophan. The D gene is left open where the match is weak. Only part of the rows carry a size: once, few, many, or a class if the clone is expanded.

j_call: TRBJ1-5
v_call: TRBV4-3
clone_size: many
d_call: NA
cdr3_aa: CASSQGAGQPQHF
cdr3_nt: TGCGCCAGCAGCCAAGGTGCCGGCCAGCCCCAGCATTTT

j_call: TRBJ2-7
v_call: TRBV5-4
clone_size: NA
d_call: TRBD1
cdr3_aa: CASSLAGQGAYEQYF
cdr3_nt: TGTGCCAGCAGCTTGGCGGGGCAGGGGGCCTACGAGCAGTACTTC

j_call: TRBJ1-4
v_call: TRBV9
clone_size: many
d_call: NA
cdr3_aa: CASSVDVSFSEKLFF
cdr3_nt: TGTGCCAGCAGCGTAGACGTCAGTTTTAGTGAAAAACTGTTTTTT

j_call: TRBJ2-7
v_call: TRBV5-4
clone_size: many
d_call: NA
cdr3_aa: CASSLDLNYEQYF
cdr3_nt: TGTGCCAGCAGCTTGGACCTTAACTACGAGCAGTACTTC

j_call: TRBJ1-5
v_call: TRBV7-9
clone_size: many
d_call: NA
cdr3_aa: CASSLNQWNQPQHF
cdr3_nt: TGTGCCAGCAGCTTAAACCAGTGGAATCAGCCCCAGCATTTT

j_call: TRBJ2-5
v_call: TRBV28
clone_size: many
d_call: NA
cdr3_aa: CASSPQGQRETQYF
cdr3_nt: TGTGCCAGCAGTCCCCAGGGACAACGCGAGACCCAGTACTTC

j_call: TRBJ1-4
v_call: TRBV11-3
clone_size: many
d_call: NA
cdr3_aa: CASSPGANEKLFF
cdr3_nt: TGTGCCAGCAGCCCAGGGGCTAATGAAAAACTGTTTTTT

j_call: TRBJ2-5
v_call: TRBV7-2
clone_size: many
d_call: NA
cdr3_aa: CASSLAVVTRETQYF
cdr3_nt: TGTGCCAGCAGCTTAGCGGTTGTCACCCGGGAGACCCAGTACTTC

j_call: TRBJ1-1
v_call: TRBV5-1
clone_size: NA
d_call: TRBD1
cdr3_aa: CASSAGTGISDTEAFF
cdr3_nt: TGCGCCAGCAGCGCGGGGACAGGGATATCGGACACTGAAGCTTTCTTT

j_call: TRBJ2-1
v_call: TRBV27
clone_size: NA
d_call: NA
cdr3_aa: CASTPTGTRYNEQFF
cdr3_nt: TGTGCCAGCACCCCAACCGGGACTCGTTACAATGAGCAGTTCTTC

j_call: TRBJ1-1
v_call: TRBV6-2/TRBV6-3
clone_size: NA
d_call: NA
cdr3_aa: CASSYRRVGNTEAFF
cdr3_nt: TGTGCCAGCAGTTACCGGAGAGTAGGAAACACTGAAGCTTTCTTT

j_call: TRBJ2-4
v_call: TRBV3-1
clone_size: many
d_call: NA
cdr3_aa: CASSRGELAKNIQYF
cdr3_nt: TGTGCCAGCAGCCGGGGCGAGCTAGCCAAAAACATTCAGTACTTC

j_call: TRBJ2-7
v_call: TRBV3-1
clone_size: NA
d_call: TRBD1
cdr3_aa: CASSPRGPYPYEQYF
cdr3_nt: TGTGCCAGCAGCCCAAGGGGGCCGTACCCCTACGAGCAGTACTTC

j_call: TRBJ2-1
v_call: TRBV7-2
clone_size: many
d_call: TRBD1
cdr3_aa: CASSHPGPGQGTNEQFF
cdr3_nt: TGTGCCAGCAGCCACCCGGGACCGGGACAGGGGACCAATGAGCAGTTCTTC

j_call: TRBJ1-5
v_call: TRBV20-1
clone_size: NA
d_call: TRBD1
cdr3_aa: CSAREGGASNRPQHF
cdr3_nt: TGCAGTGCTAGGGAAGGGGGCGCCTCCAATCGGCCCCAGCATTTT

j_call: TRBJ2-2
v_call: TRBV14
clone_size: NA
d_call: NA
cdr3_aa: CASSQKRVAGELFF
cdr3_nt: TGTGCCAGCAGCCAAAAAAGGGTTGCCGGGGAGCTGTTTTTT

j_call: TRBJ1-1
v_call: TRBV5-1
clone_size: many
d_call: TRBD1
cdr3_aa: CASSLRTGMNTEAFF
cdr3_nt: TGCGCCAGCAGCTTGAGGACAGGAATGAACACTGAAGCTTTCTTT

j_call: TRBJ1-2
v_call: TRBV4-3
clone_size: many
d_call: TRBD1
cdr3_aa: CASSPDGTGVSNYGYTF
cdr3_nt: TGCGCCAGCAGCCCTGATGGGACAGGCGTGTCTAACTATGGCTACACCTTC

j_call: TRBJ1-2
v_call: TRBV11-2
clone_size: many
d_call: NA
cdr3_aa: CASSSATAIYGYTF
cdr3_nt: TGTGCCAGCAGCTCGGCGACAGCTATTTATGGCTACACCTTC

j_call: TRBJ2-3
v_call: TRBV12-3/TRBV12-4
clone_size: many
d_call: TRBD1
cdr3_aa: CASSPGTGATDTQYF
cdr3_nt: TGTGCCAGCAGCCCCGGGACAGGGGCCACAGATACGCAGTATTTT

j_call: TRBJ2-7
v_call: TRBV4-2
clone_size: many
d_call: TRBD1
cdr3_aa: CASSQRDRDYEQYF
cdr3_nt: TGTGCCAGCAGCCAACGGGACAGGGACTACGAGCAGTACTTC

j_call: TRBJ2-1
v_call: TRBV11-2
clone_size: few
d_call: NA
cdr3_aa: CASSEGVAGNEQFF
cdr3_nt: TGTGCCAGCAGCGAGGGGGTAGCTGGCAATGAGCAGTTCTTC

j_call: TRBJ2-1
v_call: TRBV2
clone_size: NA
d_call: NA
cdr3_aa: CASERETPDREQFF
cdr3_nt: TGTGCCAGCGAAAGAGAGACTCCGGATCGGGAGCAGTTCTTC

j_call: TRBJ1-1
v_call: TRBV11-2
clone_size: NA
d_call: NA
cdr3_aa: CASSQGPAYVGTEAFF
cdr3_nt: TGTGCCAGCAGCCAGGGGCCAGCATATGTTGGTACTGAAGCTTTCTTT

j_call: TRBJ1-1
v_call: TRBV6-5
clone_size: many
d_call: NA
cdr3_aa: CASSPHRDLNTEAFF
cdr3_nt: TGTGCCAGCAGTCCCCACAGGGATCTGAACACTGAAGCTTTCTTT